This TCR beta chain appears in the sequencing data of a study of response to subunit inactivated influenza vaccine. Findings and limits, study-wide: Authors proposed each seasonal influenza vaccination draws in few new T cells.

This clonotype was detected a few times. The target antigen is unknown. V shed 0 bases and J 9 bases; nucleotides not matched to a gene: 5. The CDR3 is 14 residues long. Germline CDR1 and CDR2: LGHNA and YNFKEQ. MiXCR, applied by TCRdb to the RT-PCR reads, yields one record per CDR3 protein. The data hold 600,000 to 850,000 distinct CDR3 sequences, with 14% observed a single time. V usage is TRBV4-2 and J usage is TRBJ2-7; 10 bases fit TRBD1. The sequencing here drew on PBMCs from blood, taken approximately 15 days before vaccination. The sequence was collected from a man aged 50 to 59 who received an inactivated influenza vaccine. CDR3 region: CASSQDGTGDGQYF. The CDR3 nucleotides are TGTGCCAGCAGCCAAGATGGGACAGGGGACGGGCAGTACTTC.